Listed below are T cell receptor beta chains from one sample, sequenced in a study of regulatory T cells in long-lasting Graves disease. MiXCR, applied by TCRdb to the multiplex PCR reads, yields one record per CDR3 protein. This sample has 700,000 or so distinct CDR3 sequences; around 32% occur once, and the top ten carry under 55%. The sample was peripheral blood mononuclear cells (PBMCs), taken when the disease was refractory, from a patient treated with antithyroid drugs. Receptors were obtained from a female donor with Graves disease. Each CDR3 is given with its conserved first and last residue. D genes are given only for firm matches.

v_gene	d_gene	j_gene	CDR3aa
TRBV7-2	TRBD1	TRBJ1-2	CASSLALDRWRGYTF
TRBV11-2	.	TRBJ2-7	CASSLERGSYEQYF
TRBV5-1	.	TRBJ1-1	CASGINMNTEAFF
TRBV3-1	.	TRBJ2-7	CASSQASGNYEQYF
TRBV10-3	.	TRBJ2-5	CAIKGQPQETQYF
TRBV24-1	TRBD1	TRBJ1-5	CATMGQGARGNQPQHF
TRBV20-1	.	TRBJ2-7	CSAALVVGYEQYF
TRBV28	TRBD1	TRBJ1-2	CASSLLQGGGQRGYTF
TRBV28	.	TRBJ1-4	CASSLGVQKLFF
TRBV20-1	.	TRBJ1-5	CSARAITGIAAQHF
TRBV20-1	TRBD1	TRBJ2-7	CSANWGQLGEQYF
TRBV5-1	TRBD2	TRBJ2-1	CASSYSGSGVNEQFF
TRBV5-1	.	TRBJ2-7	CASSLVSTYEQYF
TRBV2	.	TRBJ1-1	CASSVGLPEAFF
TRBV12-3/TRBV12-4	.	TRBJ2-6	CASSLSGGLGANVLTF
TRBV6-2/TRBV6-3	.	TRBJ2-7	CASSYAEGYEQYF
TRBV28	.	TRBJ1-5	CASSQQGTNQPQHF
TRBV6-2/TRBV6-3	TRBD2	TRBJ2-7	CASSRWSGSPYEQYF
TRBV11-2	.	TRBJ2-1	CASSSGQGGVGRAAEQFF
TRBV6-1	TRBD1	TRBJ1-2	CASTQTGLGYGYTF
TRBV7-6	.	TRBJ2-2	CASSWTPGQPTGELFF
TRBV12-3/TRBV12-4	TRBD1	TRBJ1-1	CASSPKTGGITEAFF
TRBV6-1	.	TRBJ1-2	CASTIASYGYTF
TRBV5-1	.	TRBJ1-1	CASSLVAEGTEAFF
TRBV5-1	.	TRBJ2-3	CASSSVLTDTQYF
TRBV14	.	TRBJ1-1	CASSQMVVRRTEAFF
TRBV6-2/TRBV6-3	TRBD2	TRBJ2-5	CASSYSLTSGEETQYF
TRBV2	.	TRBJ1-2	CASSERDRPANYGYTF
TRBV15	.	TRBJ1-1	CATSRKQGWTEAFF
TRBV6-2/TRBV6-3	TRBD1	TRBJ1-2	CASSYSRGLNYGYTF
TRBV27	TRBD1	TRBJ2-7	CASRIRDRGYEQYF
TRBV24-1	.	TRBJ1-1	CATSDFGDKKAFF
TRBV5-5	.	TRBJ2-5	CASSLAAHLKTQYF
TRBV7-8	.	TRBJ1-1	CASSLLRDETEAFF
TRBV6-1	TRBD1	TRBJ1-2	CASRDDRGLVGYTF
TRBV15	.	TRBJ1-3	CATKPIAGNTIYF
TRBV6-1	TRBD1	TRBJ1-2	CASSEKGQKYGYTF
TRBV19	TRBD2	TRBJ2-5	CASSILAGGPRETQYF
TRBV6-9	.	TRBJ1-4	CARSYRAEKLFF
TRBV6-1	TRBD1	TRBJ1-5	CASSPAGQGDLRPQHF
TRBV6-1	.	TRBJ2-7	CASIPGVGASYEQYF
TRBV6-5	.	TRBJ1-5	CASSWGKSQPQHF
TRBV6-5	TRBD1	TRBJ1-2	CASSYSFEGARYYGYTF
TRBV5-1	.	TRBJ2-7	CASSLAGTPASEQYF
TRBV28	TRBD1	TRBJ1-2	CASRIGQGGHSYGYTF
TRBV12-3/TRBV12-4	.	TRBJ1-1	CASHRVGHLNTEAFF
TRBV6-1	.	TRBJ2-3	CASRQGFTSTDTQYF
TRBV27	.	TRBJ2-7	CASSLSIPTGSEQYF
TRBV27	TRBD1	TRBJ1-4	CASSTLLGQGEFGDEKLFF
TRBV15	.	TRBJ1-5	CATSRSRVIWESNQPQHF
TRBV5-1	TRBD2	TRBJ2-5	CASSVLAGGPVETQYF
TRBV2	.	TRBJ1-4	CASRRTGVGEKLFF